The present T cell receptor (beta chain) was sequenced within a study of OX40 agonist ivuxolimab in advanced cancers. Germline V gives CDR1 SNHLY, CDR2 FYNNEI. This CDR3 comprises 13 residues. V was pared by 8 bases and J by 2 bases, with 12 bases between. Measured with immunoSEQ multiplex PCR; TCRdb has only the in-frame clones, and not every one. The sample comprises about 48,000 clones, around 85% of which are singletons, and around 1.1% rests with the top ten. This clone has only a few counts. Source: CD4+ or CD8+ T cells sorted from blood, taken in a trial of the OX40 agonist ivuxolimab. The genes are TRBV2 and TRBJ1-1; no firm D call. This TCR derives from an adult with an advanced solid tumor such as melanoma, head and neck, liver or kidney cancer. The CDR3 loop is CASLRLTNTEAFF. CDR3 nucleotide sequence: TGTGCCAGCCTGCGACTTACCAACACTGAAGCTTTCTTT. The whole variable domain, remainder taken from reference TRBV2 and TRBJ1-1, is EPEVTQTPSHQVTQMGQEVILRCVPISNHLYFYWYRQILGQKVEFLVSFYNNEISEKSEIFDDQFSVERPDGSNFTLKIRSTKLEDSAMYFCASLRLTNTEAFFGQGTRLTVV.